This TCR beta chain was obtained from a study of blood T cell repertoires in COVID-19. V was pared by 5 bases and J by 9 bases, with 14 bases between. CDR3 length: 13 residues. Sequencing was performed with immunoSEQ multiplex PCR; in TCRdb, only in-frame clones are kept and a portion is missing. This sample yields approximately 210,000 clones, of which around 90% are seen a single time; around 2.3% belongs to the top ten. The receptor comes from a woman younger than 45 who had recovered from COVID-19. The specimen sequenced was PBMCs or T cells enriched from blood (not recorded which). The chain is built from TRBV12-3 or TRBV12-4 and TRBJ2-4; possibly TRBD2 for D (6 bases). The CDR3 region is CASSPRGRFIQYF. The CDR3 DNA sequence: TGTGCCAGCAGTCCCCGGGGGAGGTTCATTCAGTACTTC.